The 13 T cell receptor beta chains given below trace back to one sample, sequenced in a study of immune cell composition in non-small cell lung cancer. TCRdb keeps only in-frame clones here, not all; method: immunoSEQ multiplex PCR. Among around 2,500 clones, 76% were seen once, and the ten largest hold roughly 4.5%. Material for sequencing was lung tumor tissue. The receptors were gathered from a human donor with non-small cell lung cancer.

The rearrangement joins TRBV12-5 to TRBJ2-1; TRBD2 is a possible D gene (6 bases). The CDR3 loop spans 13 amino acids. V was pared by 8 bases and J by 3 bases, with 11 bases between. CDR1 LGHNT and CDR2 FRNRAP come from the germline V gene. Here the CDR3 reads CASRDFRYNEQFF. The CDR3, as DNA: TGTGCTAGTCGGGACTTCCGCTACAATGAGCAGTTCTTC.

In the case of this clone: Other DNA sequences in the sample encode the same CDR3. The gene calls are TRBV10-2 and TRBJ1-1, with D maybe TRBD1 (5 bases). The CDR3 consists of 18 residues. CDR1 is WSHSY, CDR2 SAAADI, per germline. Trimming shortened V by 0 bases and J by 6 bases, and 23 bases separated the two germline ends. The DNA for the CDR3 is TGCGCCAGCAGTGAGTCCTTTATACGCACAGGACAAGGGGCTGAAGCTTTCTTT. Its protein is CASSESFIRTGQGAEAFF.

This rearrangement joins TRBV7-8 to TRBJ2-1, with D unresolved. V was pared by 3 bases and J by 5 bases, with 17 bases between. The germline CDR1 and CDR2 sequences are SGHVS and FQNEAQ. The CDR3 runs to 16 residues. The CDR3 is CASSLSDSSIDNEQFF. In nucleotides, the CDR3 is TGTGCCAGCAGCTTGTCGGATAGCAGTATAGACAATGAGCAGTTCTTC.

The CDR3 DNA sequence: TGTGCCAGCAGCTTAGATCGGGACGAGCAGTACTTC. Protein product: CASSLDRDEQYF. V usage is TRBV11-2 and J usage is TRBJ2-7; D gene unclear. CDR3 length equals 12 residues. Germline lookup yields CDR1 SGHAT and CDR2 FQNNGV. Trimming removed 0 bases at V and 5 bases at J, with 5 bases between.

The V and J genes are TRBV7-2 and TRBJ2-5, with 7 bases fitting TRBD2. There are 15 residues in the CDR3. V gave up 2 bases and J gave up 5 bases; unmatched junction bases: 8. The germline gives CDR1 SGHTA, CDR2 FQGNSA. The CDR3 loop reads CASSLTGGSRETQYF. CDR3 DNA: TGTGCCAGCAGCTTAACGGGCGGGAGCAGGGAGACCCAGTACTTC. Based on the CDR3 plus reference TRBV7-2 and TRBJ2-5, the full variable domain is GAGVSQSPSNKVTEKGKDVELRCDPISGHTALYWYRQSLGQGLEFLIYFQGNSAPDKSGLPSDRFSAERTGGSVSTLTIQRTQQEDSAVYLCASSLTGGSRETQYFGPGTRLLVL.

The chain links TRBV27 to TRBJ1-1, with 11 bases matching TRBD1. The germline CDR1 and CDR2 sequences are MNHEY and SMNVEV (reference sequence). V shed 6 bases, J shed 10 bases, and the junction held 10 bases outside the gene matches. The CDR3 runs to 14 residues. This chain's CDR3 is CASSAHGQGARAFF. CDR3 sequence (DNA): TGTGCCAGCAGCGCCCATGGACAGGGGGCGCGAGCTTTCTTT.

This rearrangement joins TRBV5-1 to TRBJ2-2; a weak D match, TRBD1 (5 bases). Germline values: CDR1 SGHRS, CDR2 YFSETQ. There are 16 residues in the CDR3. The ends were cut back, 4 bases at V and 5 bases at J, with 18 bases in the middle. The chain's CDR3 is CASSPISVSGTGELFF. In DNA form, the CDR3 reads TGCGCCAGCAGCCCGATTTCGGTCTCAGGGACCGGGGAGCTGTTTTTT.

This CDR3 is CASSGRRAGFTDTQYF. The CDR3 nucleotides read TGTGCCAGCAGTGGGCGCAGGGCAGGTTTCACAGATACGCAGTATTTT. J is TRBJ2-3 and V is TRBV2; tentative D call: TRBD1 (5 bases). CDR3 size: 16 residues. Germline V CDR1 and CDR2: SNHLY, FYNNEI. Trimming removed 4 bases at V and 2 bases at J, with 16 bases between.

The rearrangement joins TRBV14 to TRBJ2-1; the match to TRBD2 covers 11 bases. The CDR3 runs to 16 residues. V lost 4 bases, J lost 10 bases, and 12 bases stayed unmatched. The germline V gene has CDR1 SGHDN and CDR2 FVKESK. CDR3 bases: TGTGCCAGCAGCCCATTACTAGCGGGGGTCTCGGCGGAGCAGTTCTTC. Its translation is CASSPLLAGVSAEQFF.

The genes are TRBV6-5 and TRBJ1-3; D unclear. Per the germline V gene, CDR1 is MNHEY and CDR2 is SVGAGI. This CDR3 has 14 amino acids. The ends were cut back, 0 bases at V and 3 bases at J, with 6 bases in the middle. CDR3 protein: CASSYSRGGNTIYF. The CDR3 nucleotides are TGTGCCAGCAGTTACTCTCGGGGTGGAAACACCATATATTTT.

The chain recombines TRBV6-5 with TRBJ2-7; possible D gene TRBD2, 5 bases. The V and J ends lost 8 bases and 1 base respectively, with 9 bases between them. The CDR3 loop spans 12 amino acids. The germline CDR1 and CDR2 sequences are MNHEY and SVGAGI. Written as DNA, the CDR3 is TGTGCCAGCCTATCGGGATCCTACGAGCAGTACTTC. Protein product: CASLSGSYEQYF.

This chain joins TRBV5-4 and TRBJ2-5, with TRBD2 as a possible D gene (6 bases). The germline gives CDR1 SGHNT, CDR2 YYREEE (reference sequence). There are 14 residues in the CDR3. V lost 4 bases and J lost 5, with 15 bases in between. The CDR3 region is CASSPLSGGETQYF. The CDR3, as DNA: TGTGCCAGCAGCCCCCTTAGCGGAGGGGAGACCCAGTACTTC.

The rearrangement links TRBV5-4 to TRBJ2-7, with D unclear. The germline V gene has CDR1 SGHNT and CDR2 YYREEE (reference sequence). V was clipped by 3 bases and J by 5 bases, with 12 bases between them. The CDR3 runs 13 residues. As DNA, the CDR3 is TGTGCCAGCAGCTCCAACAGAAACAACGAGCAGTACTTC. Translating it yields CASSSNRNNEQYF.